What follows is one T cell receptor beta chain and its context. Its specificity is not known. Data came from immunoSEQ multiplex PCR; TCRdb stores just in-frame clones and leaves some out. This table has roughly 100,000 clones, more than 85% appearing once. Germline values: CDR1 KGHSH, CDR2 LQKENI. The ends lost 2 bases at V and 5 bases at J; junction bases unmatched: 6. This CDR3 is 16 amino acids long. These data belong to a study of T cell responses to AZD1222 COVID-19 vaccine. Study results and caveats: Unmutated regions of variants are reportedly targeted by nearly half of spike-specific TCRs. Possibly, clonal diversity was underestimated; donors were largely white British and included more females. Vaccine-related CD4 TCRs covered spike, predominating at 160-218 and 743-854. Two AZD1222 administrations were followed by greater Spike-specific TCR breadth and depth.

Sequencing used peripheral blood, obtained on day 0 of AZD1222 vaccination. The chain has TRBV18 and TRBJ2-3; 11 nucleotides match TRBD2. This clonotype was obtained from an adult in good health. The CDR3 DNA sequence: TGTGCCAGCTCACCATATCCCGGGACTAGCGGAGATACGCAGTATTTT. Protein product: CASSPYPGTSGDTQYF.